This TCR beta chain is from a study of blood T cell repertoires in COVID-19. Study-wide context: Donors in the United States, Italy and Spain gave samples during acute or convalescent COVID-19.

The CDR3 is 15 residues long. The germline V gene encodes CDR1 SGHTA and CDR2 FQGNSA. Trimming took 3 bases from V and 2 from J, leaving 11 bases between them. As originally analysed: Scientists estimated how many nucleated cells there were by amplifying reference gene primers. TCRdb keeps only in-frame clones here, not all; method: immunoSEQ multiplex PCR. Clone size and V and J calls were adopted from that table, with D and trimming inferred from the DNA. The sample has about 88,000 clones; around 90% are singletons. The sequence was obtained from a male donor with acute or convalescent COVID-19. The gene calls are TRBV7-2 and TRBJ2-1; maybe TRBD2 (5 bases). The sequenced sample consisted of peripheral blood. CDR3 bases: TGTGCCAGCAGCTTCGGGGATCCCGCCTACAATGAGCAGTTCTTC. Protein sequence: CASSFGDPAYNEQFF.